The text below deals with one T cell receptor (beta chain). Its antigen remains unknown. Germline V lookup: CDR1 SNHLY, CDR2 FYNNEI. Deletions cut 5 bases from V and 11 bases from J, with 10 bases between. The CDR3 extends over 11 amino acids. Expansion with viral peptide pools was applied to antigen-specific CD4+ T cells by the ViraFEST assay prior to sequencing. An approximately ten-day culture period preceded the isolation of CD4+ T cells. Every participant took two doses of the BNT162b2 or mRNA-1273 vaccine. This sample is part of a study of vaccination effects on CD4 cells after COVID-19. Findings and caveats of the study: No early post-infection timepoints were available in the study, which also included few convalescent patients. Whether induced by infection or by vaccine, clones showed marked clonal contraction late after vaccination.

Sequencing was performed with immunoSEQ multiplex PCR; in TCRdb, only in-frame clones are kept and a portion is missing. The sample carries about 59,000 clones, approximately 78% recorded once. The chain couples TRBV2 to TRBJ2-1; D is unresolved. Sample: CD4+ T cells from PBMCs cultured with HCoV-OC43 spike peptides, taken after COVID-19 vaccination. Subset indicated: HCoV-OC43 spike overlapping peptide pool stimulation. The origin of this receptor is a human donor who received a COVID-19 vaccine. CDR3 DNA sequence: TGTGCCAGCAGTTTCTCTTGGAAGCAGTTCTTC. This gives the protein CASSFSWKQFF.